The rows below give T cell receptor beta chains drawn from one sample of a study of blood T cell repertoires in COVID-19. Assay used: immunoSEQ multiplex PCR; TCRdb lists only in-frame clones, some missing. The sample includes 210,000 or so clones, roughly 84% seen only once; the top ten take 20%. The sequenced sample consisted of peripheral blood. These receptors all come from a human donor in a cohort sampled during active COVID-19. The CDR3 runs from the conserved cysteine through the conserved F or W. A D gene is named only where the DNA matches it firmly. Clone size is shown for a subset of rows, as once, few, many or a class of expanded clone.

D: .; J: TRBJ2-1; size: .; V: TRBV24-1; length: 15; CDR3: CATSDFRGNYNEQFF; DNA: TGTGCCACCAGTGATTTTAGGGGAAATTACAATGAGCAGTTCTTC
D: .; J: TRBJ1-1; size: .; V: TRBV19; length: 13; CDR3: CASSILRYTEAFF; DNA: TGTGCCAGTAGTATTCTCAGGTACACTGAAGCTTTCTTT
D: .; J: TRBJ2-5; size: .; V: TRBV7-2; length: 17; CDR3: CASSLARGKGSRQTQYF; DNA: TGTGCCAGCAGCTTAGCGCGAGGGAAGGGCTCCCGGCAGACCCAGTACTTC
D: TRBD1; J: TRBJ2-5; size: once; V: TRBV19; length: 13; CDR3: CASSRDREETQYF; DNA: TGTGCCAGTAGTCGGGACAGGGAAGAGACCCAGTACTTC
D: .; J: TRBJ2-3; size: .; V: TRBV6-5; length: 14; CDR3: CASCSGTSPDTQYF; DNA: TGTGCCAGCTGCTCCGGGACATCCCCAGATACGCAGTATTTT
D: TRBD1; J: TRBJ2-2; size: .; V: TRBV5-1; length: 16; CDR3: CASSQLQGKAAGELFF; DNA: TGCGCCAGCAGCCAACTACAGGGGAAGGCGGCCGGGGAGCTGTTTTTT
D: TRBD2; J: TRBJ2-5; size: .; V: TRBV11-2; length: 16; CDR3: CASSSRTSGGSETQYF; DNA: TGTGCCAGCAGCTCTCGGACTAGCGGGGGATCAGAGACCCAGTACTTC
D: .; J: TRBJ1-4; size: .; V: TRBV5-1; length: 15; CDR3: CASSVSGSTNEKLFF; DNA: TGCGCCAGCAGCGTCTCCGGGAGTACTAATGAAAAACTGTTTTTT
D: .; J: TRBJ2-1; size: .; V: TRBV6-1; length: 11; CDR3: CASSSRHQQFF; DNA: TGTGCCAGCAGTTCCAGACATCAGCAGTTCTTC
D: .; J: TRBJ2-2; size: .; V: TRBV5-4; length: 15; CDR3: CASSLVTFDDGELFF; DNA: TGTGCCAGCAGCTTGGTAACATTTGATGACGGGGAGCTGTTTTTT
D: .; J: TRBJ2-1; size: .; V: TRBV6-5; length: 15; CDR3: CASSLAGADYNEQFF; DNA: TGTGCCAGCAGTTTGGCAGGAGCGGACTACAATGAGCAGTTCTTC
D: .; J: TRBJ1-2; size: few; V: TRBV4-1; length: 14; CDR3: CASSQVFRETGYTF; DNA: TGCGCCAGCAGCCAAGTCTTTCGGGAAACTGGCTACACCTTC
D: .; J: TRBJ2-6; size: .; V: TRBV7-3; length: 15; CDR3: CASSPARVGANVLTF; DNA: TGTGCCAGCAGCCCCGCCCGGGTCGGGGCCAACGTCCTGACTTTC
D: TRBD1; J: TRBJ1-3; size: .; V: TRBV5-8; length: 14; CDR3: CASPWGTAGNTIYF; DNA: TGTGCCAGCCCCTGGGGGACAGCCGGAAACACCATATATTTT